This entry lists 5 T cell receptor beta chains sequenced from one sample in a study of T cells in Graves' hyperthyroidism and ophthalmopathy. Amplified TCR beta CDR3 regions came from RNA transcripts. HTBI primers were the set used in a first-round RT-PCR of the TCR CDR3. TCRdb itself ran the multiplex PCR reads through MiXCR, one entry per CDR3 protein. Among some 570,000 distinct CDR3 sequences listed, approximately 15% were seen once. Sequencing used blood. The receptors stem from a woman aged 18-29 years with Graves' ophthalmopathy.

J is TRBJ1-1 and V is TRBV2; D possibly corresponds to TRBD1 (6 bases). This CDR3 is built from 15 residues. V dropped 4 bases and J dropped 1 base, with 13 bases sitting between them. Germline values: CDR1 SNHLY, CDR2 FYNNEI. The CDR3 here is CASSAEGGGNTEAFF. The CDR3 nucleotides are TGTGCCAGCAGTGCTGAGGGGGGCGGGAACACTGAAGCTTTCTTT.

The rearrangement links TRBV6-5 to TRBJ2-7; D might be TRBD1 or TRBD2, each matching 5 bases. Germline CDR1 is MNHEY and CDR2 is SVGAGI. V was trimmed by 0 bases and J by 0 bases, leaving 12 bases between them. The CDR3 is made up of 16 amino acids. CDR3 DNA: TGTGCCAGCAGTTACTCGGGGGACCGGAGCTCCTACGAGCAGTACTTC. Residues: CASSYSGDRSSYEQYF.

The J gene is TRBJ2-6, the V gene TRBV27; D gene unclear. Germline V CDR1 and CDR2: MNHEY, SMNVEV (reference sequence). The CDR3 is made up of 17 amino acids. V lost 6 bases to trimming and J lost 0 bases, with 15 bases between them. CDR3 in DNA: TGTGCCAGCAGCGGATATGTCAGGAACTCTGGGGCCAACGTCCTGACTTTC. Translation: CASSGYVRNSGANVLTF.

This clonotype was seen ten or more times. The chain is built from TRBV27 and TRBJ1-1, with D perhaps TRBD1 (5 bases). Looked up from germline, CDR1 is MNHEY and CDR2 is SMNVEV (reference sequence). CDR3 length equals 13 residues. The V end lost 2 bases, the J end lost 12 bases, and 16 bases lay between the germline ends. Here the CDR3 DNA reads TGTGCCAGCAGTTTAACCCCCCAGGGAGCGACTTTCTTT. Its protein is CASSLTPQGATFF.

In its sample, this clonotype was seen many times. CDR3 sequence: CASSLWGGSSYEQYF. The CDR3 DNA follows: TGTGCCAGCAGTTTATGGGGGGGGAGTTCCTACGAGCAGTACTTC. This rearrangement joins TRBV27 to TRBJ2-7, with 7 bases that match TRBD2. The CDR3 is made up of 15 amino acids. J gave up 1 base and V 1 base, and 4 bases lay outside the gene matches. Germline V gene lookup returns CDR1 MNHEY and CDR2 SMNVEV (reference sequence).